The sequence of this T cell receptor beta chain was determined in a study of early T cells in non-severe SARS-CoV-2 infection. In the study overall: Sequencing input comprised bulk RNA from unsorted whole blood; chain pairing was not available. Notes on the study in general: Private and CD4 specificities were missed by VDJdb matching, skewed to anti-spike CD8.

Germline loops: CDR1 MDHEN, CDR2 SYDVKM. The V and J ends lost 3 bases and 7 bases respectively, with 15 bases between them. This CDR3 region has 14 residues. cDNA molecules, individually, were tagged with unique molecular identifiers. MiXCR, applied by TCRdb to the 5' RACE reads, yields one record per CDR3 protein. The sample consists of tens of thousands of distinct CDR3 sequences, roughly 12% of them appearing once. The table lists this clonotype with a few counts. The antigen is not known. The chain uses TRBV28 and TRBJ1-2; a weak D match, TRBD1 (6 bases). The TCR was taken from an adult who was a healthcare worker with PCR-confirmed SARS-CoV-2 infection or an uninfected control (not recorded which). Sequences were derived from whole blood, sampled at baseline. CDR3 nucleotides: TGTGCCAGCAGTTTGATTGCACAGGGTGGTGGCTACACCTTC. Its translation is CASSLIAQGGGYTF.